This is a list of T cell receptor beta chains from one sample in a study of blood T cell repertoires in COVID-19. Generated by immunoSEQ multiplex PCR, the TCRdb table keeps only in-frame clones and is missing some. The sample shows more than 200,000 clones, around 80% of them seen only once. Material for sequencing was PBMCs or T cells enriched from blood (not recorded which). The receptors come from a man in his thirties or forties with acute COVID-19. Each CDR3 is given with its conserved first and last residue.

>TRBJ2-1|TRBV19
CASSIEAGAYNEQFF
>TRBJ2-5|TRBV7-6
CASSFIRGETQYF
>TRBJ2-3|TRBV6-4
CASSDSAGGPTDTQYF
>TRBJ2-5|TRBV20-1
CSASPDGAGGPYEVRQETQYF
>TRBJ1-1|TRBV2
CASSVRDRGERFTEAFF
>TRBJ2-3|TRBV7-6
CASSSRLAGGPTPKSTDTQYF
>TRBJ1-1|TRBV3-1/TRBV3-2
CASSPGDLVVNTEAFF
>TRBJ2-1|TRBV4-2
CASSQDLRGGPNEQFF
>TRBJ1-2|TRBV5-4
CASSLELLTGGGYGYTF
>TRBJ2-1|TRBV7-3
CASNPGPDRNEQFF
>TRBJ1-1|TRBV18
CASSAGGGVNTEAFF
>TRBJ1-6|TRBV5-1
CASSLEGGYNSPLHF
>TRBJ2-1|TRBV24-1
CATSDPGGHPVEQFF
>TRBJ1-2|TRBV5-1
CASSLELPGDYGYTF
>TRBJ1-1|TRBV30
CAWSGTGRDTEAFF
>TRBJ2-5|TRBV5-4
CASSFLLGGGDETQYF
>TRBJ2-1|TRBV5-1
CASSPGLAGGEQFF
>TRBJ2-7|TRBV21-1
CASSGRDRGSYEQYF
>TRBJ1-2|TRBV5-4
CASGLDRDYGYTF
>TRBJ1-2|TRBV9
CASGWETNYGYTF
>TRBJ1-2|TRBV9
CASSVMDRGLDGYTF
>TRBJ1-1|TRBV10-3
CAISGVRATEAFF
>TRBJ1-6|TRBV19
CASSLPQGSPLHF
>TRBJ1-2|TRBV5-1
CASSFPGDYGYTF
>TRBJ2-3|TRBV10-3
CAIKRTVLAGGGDTQYF
>TRBJ1-1|TRBV11-1
CASSLPGNTEAFF
>TRBJ1-2|TRBV20-1
CSASGWSGYTF
>TRBJ2-2|TRBV7-3
CASASPSNTGELFF
>TRBJ2-5|TRBV6-5
CASSYPGLAGEETQYF
>TRBJ1-1|TRBV27
CASSWQMNTEAFF
>TRBJ2-4|TRBV27
CASSYSQGATKNIQYF
>TRBJ1-1|TRBV2
CASSEYRETEAFF
>TRBJ2-7|TRBV21-1
CASSLTTGPYEQYF
>TRBJ2-5|TRBV2
CASTHTGETQYF
>TRBJ2-3|TRBV18
CASSMRLNRATDTQYF
>TRBJ1-1|TRBV12-3/TRBV12-4
CASSLSGPTEAFF
>TRBJ1-2|TRBV4-1
CASSQDGTVTYGYTF
>TRBJ2-1|TRBV10-1
CASSPKTSVHNEQFF
>TRBJ2-3|TRBV3-1/TRBV3-2
CASSLLANSQYF
>TRBJ2-7|TRBV2
CASNPMGLAGGPDYEQYF
>TRBJ1-2|TRBV21-1
CASSKETTNYGYTF
>TRBJ1-5|TRBV30
CAWKQKGWDQPQHF
>TRBJ1-4|TRBV12-3/TRBV12-4
CASRGTGNEKLFF
>TRBJ1-2|TRBV24-1
CATSDLSEGGYTF
>TRBJ1-1|TRBV4-1
CASSQDPQNTEAFF
>TRBJ1-2|TRBV5-1
CASSSDSDRGRYGYTF
>TRBJ1-6|TRBV29-1
CSVAVGSSYNSPLHF
>TRBJ1-3|TRBV5-4
CASSLPTGSGNTIYF
>TRBJ1-2|TRBV5-6
CASSALGGSEGYTF
>TRBJ2-7|TRBV28
CASRTGGSEQYF
>TRBJ2-5|TRBV11-2
CASSSNRVYQETQYF
>TRBJ2-5|TRBV2
CASSVLETQYF
>TRBJ2-7|TRBV9
CASSGPGQGYEQYF
>TRBJ2-5|TRBV5-1
CASSPRGQGWKETQYF
>TRBJ1-2|TRBV9
CASSVEEGARYGYTF
>TRBJ1-6|TRBV7-9
CASSSYTESPLHF
>TRBJ1-2|TRBV4-1
CASSQATLQASGYTF